The 32 T cell receptor beta chains below all came from one sample that was sequenced in a study of T cells expressing NK-cell markers. Reanalyzing the 5' RACE reads, TCRdb keeps one entry per CDR3 protein, without DNA. This sample's clone table lists 140,000 or so distinct CDR3 sequences. The sequencing sample was made of blood T cells: a sorted CD56 or NKG2C T cell subset, CD4+ or CD8+ T cells, or bulk PBMC T cells (not recorded which). These receptors all stem from a man between 18 and 29 years old in good health.

The V gene is TRBV5-6, the J gene TRBJ2-1; TCRdb picks TRBD2, but there is no DNA to check that call. Germline V lookup: CDR1 SGHDT, CDR2 YYEEEE. The CDR3 covers 15 residues. The CDR3 sequence: CASSSRDYLYNEQFF.

The chain is built from TRBV6-2 or TRBV6-3 and TRBJ2-1; as DNA is missing, the TRBD2 call by TCRdb cannot be tested. CDR3 length: 13 amino acids. Germline-derived CDR1 and CDR2 are MNHEY and SVGEGT. The CDR3 spells CASDLAGGDEQFF.

The chain's CDR3 is CASSVGDGTYEQYF. The V and J genes are TRBV9 and TRBJ2-7; the D call of TRBD1 rests on TCRdb alone, since no DNA is present to check it. The germline V gene has CDR1 SGDLS and CDR2 YYNGEE. The length of the CDR3 is 14 residues.

The CDR3 loop is CASSLLLAEHNEQFF. This chain joins TRBV27 and TRBJ2-1; TCRdb's assignment of TRBD2 cannot be checked, as there is no DNA. CDR3 length: 15 residues. CDR1 and CDR2 from the germline V gene are MNHEY and SMNVEV (reference sequence).

The chain has TRBV5-4 and TRBJ1-2. The germline V gene encodes CDR1 SGHNT and CDR2 YYREEE (reference sequence). The CDR3 runs 14 residues. The CDR3 sequence: CASSLLADNYGYTF.

The V gene is TRBV6-2 or TRBV6-3, the J gene TRBJ2-1; checking the TCRdb D call of TRBD2 is not possible without DNA. The CDR3 totals 21 residues. CDR1 is MNHEY and CDR2 is SVGEGT in the germline V gene. Here the CDR3 reads CASSYSKSGSSPRPSYNEQFF.

The CDR3 protein is CASSVEEGKGNEQFF. This rearrangement joins TRBV9 to TRBJ2-1; TCRdb selects TRBD1, and the lack of DNA leaves this call unchecked. The CDR3 runs 15 residues. Germline CDR1 and CDR2: SGDLS and YYNGEE.

The CDR3 sequence: CASSLVGDRENIQYF. The genes are TRBV5-1 and TRBJ2-4; TCRdb designates TRBD1, a call that cannot be tested without DNA. The CDR3 runs to 15 residues. In germline, CDR1 is SGHRS, CDR2 YFSETQ.

The chain employs TRBV7-8 and TRBJ2-5; TCRdb designates TRBD2, a call that cannot be tested without DNA. The CDR3 loop spans 15 amino acids. Germline CDR1 SGHVS, CDR2 FQNEAQ. The CDR3 reads CASSFKGRESETQYF.

The chain carries TRBV29-1 and TRBJ2-1; TCRdb indicates TRBD1, and absent DNA this call remains unverified. This CDR3 region has 13 residues. In germline, CDR1 is SQVTM, CDR2 ANQGSEA. This CDR3 reads CSVDFGNYNEQFF.

The chain recombines TRBV12-3 or TRBV12-4 with TRBJ2-5; absent DNA, TCRdb's TRBD2 call cannot be checked. CDR3 length: 15 amino acids. CDR3 in amino acids: CASRGDIVGGETQYF.

This rearrangement joins TRBV7-9 to TRBJ2-2; there is no DNA to check the TCRdb D call of TRBD2. Germline V gives CDR1 SEHNR, CDR2 FQNEAQ (reference sequence). The CDR3 sequence is 16 residues long. The CDR3 is CASSPSGTRNTGELFF. Full variable domain (outside the CDR3, taken from reference TRBV7-9 and TRBJ2-2): DTGVSQNPRHKITKRGQNVTFRCDPISEHNRLYWYRQTLGQGPEFLTYFQNEAQLEKSRLLSDRFSAERPKGSFSTLEIQRTEQGDSAMYLCASSPSGTRNTGELFFGEGSRLTVL.

The genes are TRBV7-2 and TRBJ2-7. Germline assignment: CDR1 SGHTA and CDR2 FQGNSA. The CDR3 has 12 amino acids. CDR3 region: CASSFVDYEQYF.

This sequence joins TRBV4-1 and TRBJ2-5; the D call of TRBD2 rests on TCRdb alone, since no DNA is present to check it. Germline V gene data show CDR1 as MGHRA and CDR2 as YSYEKL. This CDR3 spans 15 amino acids. The CDR3 here is CASSLAGGQQETQYF.

CDR3 amino acids: CASSQPSGYNEQFF. The chain combines TRBV3-1 with TRBJ2-1; TCRdb picks TRBD2, but there is no DNA to check that call. The CDR3 extends over 14 amino acids. Germline CDR1 LGHDT, CDR2 YNNKEL (reference sequence).

The chain employs TRBV10-2 and TRBJ2-2. CDR3 length: 14 amino acids. Germline-derived CDR1 and CDR2 are WSHSY and SAAADI. CDR3 sequence reads: CATSPYLNTGELFF.

The V call is TRBV6-5, the J call TRBJ1-6; no DNA is available, so the TRBD1 call from TCRdb remains unchecked. Germline CDR1 is MNHEY and CDR2 is SVGAGI. The CDR3 extends over 16 amino acids. This CDR3 is CASKDGSGLDDSPLHF.

The V call is TRBV6-1, the J call TRBJ2-1; the D gene TCRdb calls, TRBD2, cannot be checked with no DNA. The CDR3 contains 15 residues. Germline V gene sequence: CDR1 MNHNS, CDR2 SASEGT. The CDR3 loop is CASSPFSGRGNEQFF.

The chain recombines TRBV11-2 with TRBJ2-5. This CDR3 has 14 amino acids. Germline V gene data show CDR1 as SGHAT and CDR2 as FQNNGV. The CDR3 loop reads CASSFPGYQETQYF.

The genes are TRBV4-2 and TRBJ1-1. In germline, CDR1 is LGHNA, CDR2 YNFKEQ. This CDR3 spans 15 amino acids. CDR3: CASSQVDRTNTEAFF.

The J gene is TRBJ1-3, the V gene TRBV4-1. Per germline, CDR1 MGHRA and CDR2 YSYEKL. The CDR3 is made up of 15 amino acids. The CDR3 reads CASSQVQGSGNTIYF.

The V and J genes are TRBV5-5 and TRBJ2-3; the D call of TRBD1 rests on TCRdb alone, since no DNA is present to check it. This CDR3 has 15 amino acids. Germline V lookup: CDR1 SGHKS, CDR2 YYEKEE (reference sequence). CDR3 protein: CASSLGRGVTDTQYF.

The chain recombines TRBV14 with TRBJ2-2; no DNA is available, so the TRBD1 call from TCRdb remains unchecked. In germline, CDR1 is SGHDN, CDR2 FVKESK. The CDR3 runs to 14 residues. Here the CDR3 reads CASSQGPRPGELFF.

The chain couples TRBV12-3 or TRBV12-4 to TRBJ1-2. The length of the CDR3 is 15 residues. The CDR3 sequence: CASRLSLAEDYGYTF.

The chain combines TRBV14 with TRBJ1-5; there is no DNA to check the TCRdb D call of TRBD1. CDR3 length equals 15 residues. From germline, CDR1 is SGHDN and CDR2 FVKESK. The CDR3 here is CASSQAGQYNQPQHF.

The chain has TRBV14 and TRBJ1-1. The V gene's germline CDR1 is SGHDN and CDR2 FVKESK. CDR3 length: 13 residues. The CDR3 reads CASSQVSSYEAFF.

V is TRBV2 and J is TRBJ2-3. The CDR3 contains 15 residues. In germline, CDR1 is SNHLY, CDR2 FYNNEI. The CDR3 sequence: CATIKFESITDTQYF.

This chain connects TRBV28 to TRBJ1-5. This CDR3 comprises 15 residues. The germline V gene encodes CDR1 MDHEN and CDR2 SYDVKM. The CDR3 spells CASRPPGTFNQPQHF.

The chain is built from TRBV20-1 and TRBJ2-3. The CDR3 is made up of 15 amino acids. Germline-derived CDR1 and CDR2 are DFQATT and SNEGSKA (reference sequence). The CDR3: CSARDPPGREHTQYF.

V gene TRBV27 combines with J gene TRBJ2-1; there is no DNA to check the TCRdb D call of TRBD1. Germline values: CDR1 MNHEY, CDR2 SMNVEV (reference sequence). The CDR3 consists of 17 residues. The CDR3 spells CASSAITLGKIFNEQFF.

The gene calls are TRBV9 and TRBJ2-1; checking the TCRdb D call of TRBD2 is not possible without DNA. The CDR3 contains 15 residues. Germline lookup yields CDR1 SGDLS and CDR2 YYNGEE. The CDR3 spells CASSVAGGPYNEQFF.

The J gene is TRBJ1-1, the V gene TRBV18. The CDR3 is 16 amino acids. Germline lookup yields CDR1 KGHSH and CDR2 LQKENI. CDR3 protein: CASSHEGLGYNTEAFF.